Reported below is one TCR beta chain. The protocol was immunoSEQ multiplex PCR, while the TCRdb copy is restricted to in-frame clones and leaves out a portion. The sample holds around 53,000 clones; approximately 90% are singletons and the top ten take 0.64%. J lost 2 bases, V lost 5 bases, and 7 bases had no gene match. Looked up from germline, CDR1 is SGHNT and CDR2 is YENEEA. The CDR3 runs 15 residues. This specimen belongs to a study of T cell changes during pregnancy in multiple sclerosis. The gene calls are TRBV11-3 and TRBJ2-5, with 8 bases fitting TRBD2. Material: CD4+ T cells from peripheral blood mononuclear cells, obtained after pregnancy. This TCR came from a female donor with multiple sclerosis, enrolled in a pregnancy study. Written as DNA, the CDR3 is TGTGCCAGCAGCGCGGGCACTAGCGGACAAGAGACCCAGTACTTC. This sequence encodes CASSAGTSGQETQYF.